This is a list of T cell receptor beta chains from one sample in a study of shared clonotypes between healthy human individuals. Libraries were prepared by immunoSEQ multiplex PCR; TCRdb keeps only in-frame clonotypes and omits some of them. The sample gives hundreds of thousands of clones, 98% of which show up once; approximately 0.3% is in the top ten. Material for sequencing was naive CD8+ T cells sorted from blood. These receptors were collected from a man between 25 and 39 years old in good health. The CDR3 runs from the conserved cysteine through the conserved F or W.

TRBV7-9	CASSLLGQGAPGQYF
TRBV7-3	CASSLSPRDTQYF
TRBV9	CASSLGAMNTEAFF
TRBV6-6	CASSKTSPTSTDTQYF
TRBV4-3	CASSQGLTGTGNYEQYF
TRBV6-1	CAAEKDSSYEQYF
TRBV5-6	CASSLTGQGIYEQYF
TRBV4-2	CASSPRTSGTHEQYF
TRBV7-8	CASSLGLAGIHSSYNEQFF
TRBV30	CAACQSNTGELFF
TRBV2	CASRGLSGAFF
TRBV7-2	CASSQGQGIYEQYF
TRBV7-2	CASSPSSYEQYF
TRBV6-5	CASSYQGLNTEAFF
TRBV11-2	CASRGGGADTQYF
TRBV4-1	CASSQVAGARLQPQHF
TRBV12-5	CASREAGGVDTQYF
TRBV7-9	CASSSRLSSGNTIYF
TRBV18	CASSPARGEDRGRRRSVEAFF
TRBV4-3	CASSGSAGADTQYF
TRBV11-2	CASSLDHWGPDTEAFF
TRBV11-3	CASSPGGTEAFF
TRBV7-8	CASSFTQGGGQETQYF
TRBV10-3	CAITEEERNTGELFF
TRBV19	CASSIEGQGLNEQFF
TRBV5-5	CASSHTRDSGYTF
TRBV29-1	CSVGFPGPPPNYGYTF
TRBV10-3	CAISEVLAGEDEQYF
TRBV7-9	CASSGRDGGAEAFF
TRBV15	CATSRDTEGRGNEQFF
TRBV10-3	CAISDSIQETQYF
TRBV25-1	CASSEIGRDYEQYF
TRBV6-6	CARNFWGPKISGTQYF
TRBV12-5	CASGLTLGKDPNNEQFF
TRBV4-3	CASSQSQGSGNTIYF
TRBV4-2	CASSLSSGRARNEQFF